These 11 T cell receptor beta chains were all obtained from the same sample, sequenced in a study of cytomegalovirus exposure and HLA in healthy donors. The PCR contained 60 Vbeta and 13 Jbeta primers. Using immunoSEQ multiplex PCR, the repertoire was profiled, and TCRdb retains in-frame clones only, with some absent. In the table there are about 180,000 clones, around 80% of which are singletons. The sequenced sample was PBMCs. These receptors were obtained from a girl aged 5-17 years in good health and CMV-seropositive.

The rearrangement joins TRBV6-4 to TRBJ2-3; D possibly corresponds to TRBD2 (5 bases). Trimming took off 3 bases at V and 2 bases at J, with 12 bases between the two ends. The V gene's germline CDR1 is MRHNA and CDR2 SNTAGT. This CDR3 has 15 residues. The DNA of the CDR3 is TGTGCCAGCAGTGATCGAGGGCCTTTCACAGATACGCAGTATTTT. Translation gives CASSDRGPFTDTQYF.

V is TRBV7-9 and J is TRBJ1-5; D may be TRBD1 (6 bases). Trimming shortened V by 5 bases and J by 8 bases, and 13 bases separated the two germline ends. The CDR3 is made up of 13 amino acids. CDR1 SEHNR and CDR2 FQNEAQ come from the germline V gene (reference sequence). Written as DNA, the CDR3 is TGTGCCAGCAGCGAGGACAGTGGAGAGCCCCAGCATTTT. As protein: CASSEDSGEPQHF.

This chain connects TRBV13 to TRBJ2-7; TRBD1 might be the D (6 bases). The CDR3 is made up of 16 amino acids. V was cut by 4 bases and J by 3 bases, with 19 bases left in between. The germline V gene encodes CDR1 PRHDT and CDR2 FYEKMQ (reference sequence). The CDR3 region is CASSSVRRQAIYEQYF. In DNA form, the CDR3 reads TGTGCCAGCAGCTCGGTAAGGCGACAGGCCATCTACGAGCAGTACTTC.

The chain links TRBV21-1 to TRBJ2-3; TRBD1, the D gene given by the table, was not confirmed from the DNA. TRBV21-1 is recorded as a pseudogene. The CDR3 runs 17 residues. CDR3 nucleotide sequence: TGTGCCAGCACCGCGGAGGGGGCAGGGGGACACACAGATACGCAGTATTTT. It translates to CASTAEGAGGHTDTQYF.

The gene calls are TRBV29-1 and TRBJ2-5, with D hard to call. Per the germline V gene, CDR1 is SQVTM and CDR2 is ANQGSEA. With 4 bases removed from V and 0 bases from J, the gap between germline ends came to 6 bases. CDR3 size: 12 residues. CDR3 region: CSVVRYQETQYF. The CDR3 DNA sequence: TGCAGCGTTGTCAGGTACCAAGAGACCCAGTACTTC. The variable domain in full, with the rest retrieved from reference TRBV29-1 and TRBJ2-5, is SAVISQKPSRDICQRGTSLTIQCQVDSQVTMMFWYRQQPGQSLTLIATANQGSEATYESGFVIDKFPISRPNLTFSTLTVSNMSPEDSSIYLCSVVRYQETQYFGPGTRLLVL.

The chain has TRBV5-1 and TRBJ2-3; 7 positions match TRBD2. The CDR3 spans 15 residues. Germline CDR1 SGHRS, CDR2 YFSETQ. The J segment lost 1 base and the V segment lost 5 bases, leaving 7 bases of the junction unmatched. The CDR3 coding sequence is TGCGCCAGCAGTCCCCTAGCGGAGGGCACAGATACGCAGTATTTT. It yields the protein CASSPLAEGTDTQYF.

The rearrangement uses TRBV6-5 and TRBJ2-6; maybe TRBD1 (6 bases). Germline CDR1 reads MNHEY; CDR2 reads SVGAGI. V was cut by 5 bases and J by 2 bases, with 10 bases left in between. This CDR3 comprises 15 residues. CDR3 sequence reads: CASSRGGTGANVLTF. CDR3 bases: TGTGCCAGCAGTCGAGGGGGTACTGGGGCCAACGTCCTGACTTTC.

CDR3 nucleotides: TGCGCCAGCAGCTTGGCAGGTGGTGACACCATATATTTT. Translating it yields CASSLAGGDTIYF. The chain couples TRBV5-1 to TRBJ1-3; D is unclear. This CDR3 spans 13 amino acids. V was pared by 0 bases and J by 8 bases, with 9 bases between. Per germline, CDR1 SGHRS and CDR2 YFSETQ.

J is TRBJ2-4 and V is TRBV5-6, with unresolved D. The CDR3 contains 15 residues. Germline V gene data show CDR1 as SGHDT and CDR2 as YYEEEE. V shed 0 bases and J shed 7 bases, with 14 bases lying between them. The CDR3 protein is CASSLAMRGSNIQYF. The CDR3, as DNA: TGTGCCAGCAGCTTGGCTATGCGCGGTTCGAACATTCAGTACTTC.

This clone has more than one count but fewer than ten. The chain employs TRBV19 and TRBJ2-5, with D possibly matching TRBD2 (6 bases). There are 14 residues in the CDR3. CDR1 and CDR2 (germline): LNHDA, SQIVND (reference sequence). Deletions cut 4 bases from V and 2 bases from J, with 11 bases between. In nucleotides, the CDR3 is TGTGCCAGTAGTACAGTCCGGGGGCAAGAGACCCAGTACTTC. This gives the protein CASSTVRGQETQYF. Full variable domain (rest looked up from reference TRBV19 and TRBJ2-5): DGGITQSPKYLFRKEGQNVTLSCEQNLNHDAMYWYRQDPGQGLRLIYYSQIVNDFQKGDIAEGYSVSREKKESFPLTVTSAQKNPTAFYLCASSTVRGQETQYFGPGTRLLVL.

The chain is built from TRBV11-2 and TRBJ2-3, with D hard to call. This CDR3 is built from 13 residues. The germline V gene encodes CDR1 SGHAT and CDR2 FQNNGV. V was cut by 5 bases and J by 0 bases, with 6 bases left in between. The CDR3 DNA sequence: TGTGCCAGCAGCCAGGCTAGCACAGATACGCAGTATTTT. Amino acid sequence: CASSQASTDTQYF. Looking up the rest from reference TRBV11-2 and TRBJ2-3 gives the full variable domain: EAGVAQSPRYKIIEKRQSVAFWCNPISGHATLYWYQQILGQGPKLLIQFQNNGVVDDSQLPKDRFSAERLKGVDSTLKIQPAKLEDSAVYLCASSQASTDTQYFGPGTRLTVL.